Shown below are 16 T cell receptor beta chains from a single sample sequenced in a study of T cell repertoires in aging, cancer and after chemotherapy. Multiplex touch-down PCR with TRB-A/B primers amplified rearranged V-D-J TRB sequences. From the multiplex PCR reads, TCRdb called clonotypes with MiXCR, one entry per CDR3 protein. This table has fewer than 11,000 distinct CDR3 sequences, 20% to 30% appearing once. Peripheral blood genomic DNA, not sorted cells or RNA, was the template. The sample comprised blood. These receptors were taken from a human donor in good health.

This clonotype was observed a few times. This chain uses TRBV7-9 with TRBJ2-7; no definite D call. The V end lost 5 bases, the J end lost 5 bases, and 13 bases lay between the germline ends. CDR1 and CDR2 from the germline V gene are SEHNR and FQNEAQ (reference sequence). CDR3 length: 13 amino acids. The CDR3 spells CASSKSGFHEQYF. The CDR3 DNA follows: TGTGCCAGCAGCAAGTCAGGTTTCCACGAGCAGTACTTC.

The chain joins TRBV24-1 to TRBJ1-5; 7 bases are a match to TRBD1. The CDR3 is 15 residues long. The V gene end was trimmed by 5 bases and the J gene end by 7 bases; junction bases not matched to a gene: 10. Germline V CDR1 and CDR2: KGHDR, SFDVKD. CDR3 sequence reads: CATSGTGPEGQPQHF. The CDR3 DNA reads TGTGCCACCAGTGGGACAGGTCCGGAGGGACAGCCCCAGCATTTT.

V is TRBV24-1 and J is TRBJ2-2; 7 bases align to TRBD1. The CDR3 totals 16 residues. With 5 bases clipped from V and 4 bases from J, the junction kept 9 bases outside the gene matches. Germline CDR1 reads KGHDR; CDR2 reads SFDVKD. In DNA, the CDR3 is TGTGCCACCAGTGGTTACTCGACAGGGAGCACCGGGGAGCTGTTTTTT. This encodes CATSGYSTGSTGELFF.

CDR3 residues: CASSSGPLYNEQFF. CDR3 coding DNA: TGTGCCAGCAGCTCAGGGCCCCTCTACAATGAGCAGTTCTTC. This sequence joins TRBV21-1 and TRBJ2-1; the table's D call of TRBD2 was not tested on the DNA. TRBV21-1 is recorded as a pseudogene. The CDR3 has 14 residues.

By share, this clonotype ranks as medium-sized. The rearrangement joins TRBV6-5 to TRBJ1-1; D is possibly TRBD1 (5 bases). Germline CDR1 reads MNHEY; CDR2 reads SVGAGI. This CDR3 contains 12 residues. The V gene lost 5 bases and the J gene lost 1 base, with 5 bases spanning the gap. CDR3 sequence: CASSTGNTEAFF. The CDR3 bases are TGTGCCAGCAGTACAGGGAACACTGAAGCTTTCTTT.

This clonotype occurred a few times. The V gene is TRBV19, the J gene TRBJ2-1; a weak D match, TRBD2 (5 bases). This CDR3 spans 17 amino acids. V lost 5 bases and J lost 0, with 17 bases in between. CDR1 is LNHDA and CDR2 is SQIVND in the germline V gene (reference sequence). In nucleotides, the CDR3 is TGTGCCAGTAGTTCCGACCGGGGAATTAGCTCCTACAATGAGCAGTTCTTC. Amino acid sequence: CASSSDRGISSYNEQFF.

The chain combines TRBV5-5 with TRBJ2-7, with 8 bases aligning to TRBD1. V lost 0 bases, J lost 3 bases, and 8 bases stayed unmatched. This CDR3 is built from 16 residues. Germline values: CDR1 SGHKS, CDR2 YYEKEE (reference sequence). The CDR3 sequence: CASSLGGQGAHYEQYF. The CDR3 nucleotides are TGTGCCAGCAGCTTGGGAGGGCAGGGGGCGCACTACGAGCAGTACTTC. Using reference TRBV5-5 and TRBJ2-7 for the parts outside the CDR3, the full variable domain is DAGVTQSPTHLIKTRGQQVTLRCSPISGHKSVSWYQQVLGQGPQFIFQYYEKEERGRGNFPDRFSARQFPNYSSELNVNALLLGDSALYLCASSLGGQGAHYEQYFGPGTRLTVT.

By proportion, this clonotype is medium-sized (0.01 to 0.1%). The chain carries TRBV19 and TRBJ2-3, with 9 bases that match TRBD1. V was pared by 6 bases and J by 3 bases, with 1 base of the junction left unmatched. From germline, CDR1 is LNHDA and CDR2 SQIVND (reference sequence). CDR3 size: 13 residues. As DNA, the CDR3 is TGTGCCAGTAGGGGACAGGGAACAGATACGCAGTATTTT. It codes for CASRGQGTDTQYF.

Worth noting for this clonotype: The conserved phenylalanine or tryptophan normally closing the CDR3 is absent here, so this likely arose from a read error. This chain connects TRBV6-1 to TRBJ1-5; a weak D match, TRBD1 (6 bases). Germline lookup yields CDR1 MNHNS and CDR2 SASEGT. Trimming cost V 5 bases and J 7 bases, with 15 bases left between them. CDR3 size: 14 residues. The CDR3 region is CASSQQGWGQPQHS. DNA for the CDR3: TGTGCCAGCAGTCAACAGGGTTGGGGACAGCCCCAGCATTCT.

By proportion, this clonotype is medium-sized (0.01 to 0.1%). The CDR3 protein is CASMHFRDREGYTF. CDR3 coding DNA: TGTGCCAGCATGCACTTCCGGGACAGGGAGGGCTACACCTTC. This chain links TRBV6-5 with TRBJ1-2; 9 bases are shared with TRBD1. V shed 7 bases, J shed 8 bases, and the junction held 11 bases outside the gene matches. There are 14 residues in the CDR3. The germline V gene encodes CDR1 MNHEY and CDR2 SVGAGI.

The chain joins TRBV7-3 to TRBJ2-7; the D is unclear. The CDR3 spans 15 residues. Germline V gene sequence: CDR1 SGHTA, CDR2 FQGTGA. Trimming removed 2 bases from V and 3 bases from J, with 14 bases in between. CDR3 sequence reads: CASSLGVGGYYEQYF. The DNA of the CDR3 is TGTGCCAGCAGCTTAGGGGTCGGTGGATACTACGAGCAGTACTTC.

The table lists this clonotype with a count of one. The rearrangement joins TRBV28 to TRBJ2-2, with TRBD2 identical over 10 bases. The germline gives CDR1 MDHEN, CDR2 SYDVKM. After removal of 5 bases from V and 6 bases from J, the junction contained 9 bases not matched to a gene. The CDR3 runs to 16 residues. This CDR3 reads CASSTSGTSEAGELFF. CDR3 bases: TGTGCCAGCAGTACCTCCGGGACTAGCGAGGCCGGGGAGCTGTTTTTT.

The chain employs TRBV2 and TRBJ1-3, with D perhaps matching TRBD1 (5 bases). Deletions cut 8 bases from V and 4 bases from J, with 12 bases between. The germline V gene has CDR1 SNHLY and CDR2 FYNNEI. This CDR3 spans 13 amino acids. For the CDR3, the DNA is TGTGCCAGCTCCCGGGACGGAGGAAACACCATATATTTT. Translation gives CASSRDGGNTIYF.

This clonotype rates as medium-sized. The CDR3 protein is CASSPGLDYGYTF. The DNA for the CDR3 is TGTGCCAGTAGCCCCGGACTTGACTATGGCTACACCTTC. The chain couples TRBV19 to TRBJ1-2; D is unresolved. V was trimmed by 6 bases and J by 3 bases, leaving 11 bases between them. Germline V gives CDR1 LNHDA, CDR2 SQIVND (reference sequence). The CDR3 has 13 residues.

V gene TRBV6-5 combines with J gene TRBJ1-2; D possibly corresponds to TRBD1 (6 bases). CDR3 length equals 12 residues. V lost 5 bases and J lost 4, with 8 bases in between. The V gene's germline CDR1 is MNHEY and CDR2 SVGAGI. CDR3 loop: CASSRGGYGYTF. CDR3 coding DNA: TGTGCCAGCAGTAGGGGGGGCTATGGCTACACCTTC.

This clonotype rates as medium-sized. The chain has TRBV7-2 and TRBJ2-1; 11 bases map to TRBD2. The CDR3 extends over 17 amino acids. CDR1 is SGHTA and CDR2 is FQGNSA in the germline V gene. The V segment lost 4 bases and the J segment 7 bases; nucleotides outside the gene matches: 12. Written as DNA, the CDR3 is TGTGCCAGCAGCTCGATCTTTTCGGCTAGCGGGAGGAATGAGCAGTTCTTC. Its translation: CASSSIFSASGRNEQFF.